This T cell receptor beta chain comes out of a study of T cell responses to AZD1222 COVID-19 vaccine. The V segment lost 0 bases and the J segment 5 bases; nucleotides outside the gene matches: 6. The CDR3 consists of 16 residues. CDR1 and CDR2 (germline): LGHDT, YNNKEL (reference sequence). The table came from immunoSEQ multiplex PCR; TCRdb's copy has only in-frame clones and leaves some out. Seen here are approximately 130,000 clones, 93% observed once, and the top ten hold more than 0.7%. The clonotype was recovered from an adult in good health. The chain uses TRBV3-1 (or the pseudogene TRBV3-2) and TRBJ2-3, with TRBD1 matching 9 bases. The input for sequencing was peripheral blood, taken on day 0 of AZD1222 vaccination. The CDR3 loop reads CASSQEGQGSGDTQYF. CDR3 bases: TGTGCCAGCAGCCAAGAGGGACAGGGTTCGGGAGATACGCAGTATTTT.